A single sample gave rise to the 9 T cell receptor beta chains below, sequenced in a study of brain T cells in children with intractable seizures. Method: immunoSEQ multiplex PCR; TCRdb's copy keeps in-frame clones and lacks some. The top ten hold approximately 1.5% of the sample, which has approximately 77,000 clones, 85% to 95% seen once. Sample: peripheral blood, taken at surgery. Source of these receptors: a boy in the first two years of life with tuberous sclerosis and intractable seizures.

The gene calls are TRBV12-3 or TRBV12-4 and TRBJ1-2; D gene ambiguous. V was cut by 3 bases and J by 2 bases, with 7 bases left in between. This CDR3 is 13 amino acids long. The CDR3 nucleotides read TGTGCCAGCAGTTTCGACCGGAACTATGGCTACACCTTC. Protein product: CASSFDRNYGYTF.

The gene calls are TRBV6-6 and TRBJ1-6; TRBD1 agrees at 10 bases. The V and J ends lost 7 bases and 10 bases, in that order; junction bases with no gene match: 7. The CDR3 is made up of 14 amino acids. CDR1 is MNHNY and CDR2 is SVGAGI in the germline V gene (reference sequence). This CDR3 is CASTPWTGGSPLHF. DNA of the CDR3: TGTGCCAGCACCCCTTGGACAGGGGGGTCACCCCTCCACTTT.

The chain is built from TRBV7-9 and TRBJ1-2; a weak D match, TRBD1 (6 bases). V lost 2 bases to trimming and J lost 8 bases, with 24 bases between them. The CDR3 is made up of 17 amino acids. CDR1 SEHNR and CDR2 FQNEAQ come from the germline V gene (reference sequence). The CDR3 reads CASSLMTLQGRAVGYTF. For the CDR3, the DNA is TGTGCCAGCAGCTTAATGACCCTCCAGGGGCGTGCGGTGGGCTACACCTTC.

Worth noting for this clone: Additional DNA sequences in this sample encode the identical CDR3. CDR3: CASSFRREQYF. In nucleotides, the CDR3 is TGTGCCAGCAGCTTTCGGCGCGAGCAGTACTTC. The J gene is TRBJ2-7, the V gene TRBV11-2; D uncertain. The CDR3 is 11 amino acids. V shed 3 bases and J shed 6 bases, with 6 bases lying between them. The V gene's germline CDR1 is SGHAT and CDR2 FQNNGV. Supplemented by reference TRBV11-2 and TRBJ2-7, the full variable domain reads EAGVAQSPRYKIIEKRQSVAFWCNPISGHATLYWYQQILGQGPKLLIQFQNNGVVDDSQLPKDRFSAERLKGVDSTLKIQPAKLEDSAVYLCASSFRREQYFGPGTRLTVT.

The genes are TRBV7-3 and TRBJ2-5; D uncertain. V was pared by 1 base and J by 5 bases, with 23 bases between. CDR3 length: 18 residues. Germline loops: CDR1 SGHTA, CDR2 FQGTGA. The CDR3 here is CASSLIGSLLGQVETQYF. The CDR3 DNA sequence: TGTGCCAGCAGCTTAATCGGATCCCTCCTAGGCCAAGTGGAGACCCAGTACTTC.

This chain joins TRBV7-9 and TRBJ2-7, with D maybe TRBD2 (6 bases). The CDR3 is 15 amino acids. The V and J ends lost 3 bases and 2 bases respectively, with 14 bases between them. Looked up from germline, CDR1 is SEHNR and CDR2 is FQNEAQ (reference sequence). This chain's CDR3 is CASSFFQGLTYEQYF. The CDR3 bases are TGTGCCAGCAGCTTTTTCCAGGGACTGACCTACGAGCAGTACTTC.

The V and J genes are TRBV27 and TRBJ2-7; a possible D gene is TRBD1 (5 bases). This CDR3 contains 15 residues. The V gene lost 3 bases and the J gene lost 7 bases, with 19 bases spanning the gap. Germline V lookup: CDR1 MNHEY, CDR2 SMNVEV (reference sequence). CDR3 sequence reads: CASSLLLGAQWEQYF. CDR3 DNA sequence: TGTGCCAGCAGTTTGTTGTTAGGGGCGCAGTGGGAGCAGTACTTC.

CDR3 in DNA: TGTGCCTGGGACGGCAGTGCCTACGAGCAGTACTTC. Residues: CAWDGSAYEQYF. The chain has TRBV30 and TRBJ2-7; no firm D call. The CDR3 runs to 12 residues. CDR1 is GTSNPN, CDR2 SVGIG, per germline (reference sequence). V shed 5 bases and J shed 2 bases, with 10 bases lying between them.

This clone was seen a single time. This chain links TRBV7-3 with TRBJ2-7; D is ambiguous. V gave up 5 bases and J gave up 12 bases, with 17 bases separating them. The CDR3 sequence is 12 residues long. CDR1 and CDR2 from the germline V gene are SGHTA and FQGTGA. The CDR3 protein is CASSAARDTGYF. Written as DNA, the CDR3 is TGTGCCAGCAGCGCCGCCCGTGACACCGGGTACTTC.